Listed here is a single T cell receptor beta chain. Antigen: not known. The repertoire was sequenced with immunoSEQ multiplex PCR; TCRdb's copy has only in-frame clones and lacks some. The sample records 180,000 or so clones, under 95% being singletons. The data were taken from a study of T cell responses to AZD1222 COVID-19 vaccine. Findings and limits, study-wide: A mostly white British donor set with more females was recruited, and clonal diversity was possibly underestimated. Spike-specific TCR breadth and depth were elevated following two AZD1222 doses. Mapped onto spike, vaccine-associated CD4 TCRs spanned it and were dominant at 160-218 and 743-854.

Germline V CDR1 and CDR2: SGHTA, FQGNSA. This CDR3 is 15 amino acids long. Trimming took 1 base from V and 7 from J, leaving 13 bases between them. The source is an adult who received the AZD1222 COVID-19 vaccine. This chain joins TRBV7-2 and TRBJ1-4; D possibly corresponds to TRBD1 (6 bases). Sequenced here: peripheral blood, sampled 28 days after the second AZD1222 dose. The CDR3 DNA is TGTGCCAGCAGCTTAGTAGGGGGGTCGGTTGAAAAACTGTTTTTT. Encoded protein: CASSLVGGSVEKLFF.